Reported below is one T cell receptor beta chain. The data belong to a study of blood T cell repertoires in COVID-19. Study information: Samples of COVID-19 (acute and convalescent) were obtained from the United States, Italy and Spain. Sources were T cells, B-cell-depleted T cells, or PBMCs; the material itself was cDNA or gDNA.

With 6 bases removed from V and 0 bases from J, the gap between germline ends came to 12 bases. The CDR3 is 15 residues long. In germline, CDR1 is SQVTM, CDR2 ANQGSEA. The protocol was immunoSEQ multiplex PCR, while the TCRdb copy is restricted to in-frame clones and leaves out a portion. The sample records about 250,000 clones, about 86% being singletons. Sequenced sample: peripheral blood. The clonotype originates from a man aged 80 or over with acute or convalescent COVID-19. This sequence joins TRBV29-1 and TRBJ2-6; D is possibly TRBD2 (5 bases). The CDR3 region has the DNA TGCAGCGTACCTACAACTAGCTCTGGGGCCAACGTCCTGACTTTC. It specifies CSVPTTSSGANVLTF.